The 20 T cell receptor beta chains in this list originate from one sample, sequenced in a study of T cell responses to AZD1222 COVID-19 vaccine. Profiling relied on immunoSEQ multiplex PCR, and the TCRdb table lists in-frame clones only, not all of them. The sample has 95,000 to 110,000 clones; more than 80% are singletons. The material sequenced was peripheral blood, taken on day 0 of AZD1222 vaccination. These receptors all stem from an adult in good health.

The V call is TRBV12-3 or TRBV12-4, the J call TRBJ1-5, with D hard to call. The CDR3 is 12 residues long. V dropped 5 bases and J dropped 9 bases, with 11 bases sitting between them. DNA for the CDR3: TGTGCCAGCAGTCGGTCCGCGGGGCCCCAGCATTTT. Translation: CASSRSAGPQHF.

The CDR3 region has the DNA TGTGCCAGCATTACTAGACAGGGAGGCGACGAGCAGTACTTC. It is translated as CASITRQGGDEQYF. The chain couples TRBV2 to TRBJ2-7, with D maybe TRBD1 (7 bases). Germline loops: CDR1 SNHLY, CDR2 FYNNEI. The CDR3 covers 14 residues. V shed 7 bases and J shed 5 bases, with 18 bases lying between them.

The chain has TRBV4-3 and TRBJ1-2; maybe TRBD1 (5 bases). There are 14 residues in the CDR3. CDR1 is LGHNA and CDR2 is YSLEER in the germline V gene. Trimming pared 6 bases from V and 0 bases from J, leaving 11 bases between. The DNA of the CDR3 is TGCGCCAGCAGAAATACAGGAACTAACTATGGCTACACCTTC. The encoded protein is CASRNTGTNYGYTF.

This chain joins TRBV7-2 and TRBJ2-1; TRBD2 matches at 9 bases. Germline-derived CDR1 and CDR2 are SGHTA and FQGNSA. After removal of 4 bases from V and 5 bases from J, the junction contained 3 bases not matched to a gene. The CDR3 contains 14 residues. In DNA form, the CDR3 reads TGTGCCAGCAGCTCCGGACTAGCGAACAATGAGCAGTTCTTC. It specifies CASSSGLANNEQFF.

The CDR3 is CASRPNRDRADTQYF. The DNA for the CDR3 is TGTGCCAGTAGGCCAAACCGGGACAGGGCTGATACGCAGTATTTT. The rearrangement joins TRBV19 to TRBJ2-3; TRBD1 matches at 9 bases. The J segment lost 6 bases and the V segment lost 6 bases, leaving 10 bases of the junction unmatched. The germline CDR1 and CDR2 sequences are LNHDA and SQIVND (reference sequence). The CDR3 has 15 residues.

The V gene is TRBV7-3, the J gene TRBJ2-5, with 8 bases identical to TRBD1. With V trimmed by 5 bases and J by 4 bases, 6 bases remained unmatched. The germline gives CDR1 SGHTA, CDR2 FQGTGA. CDR3 length equals 14 residues. The CDR3 bases are TGTGCCAGCAGCCAACAGGGGGATGGAGAGACCCAGTACTTC. Its translation: CASSQQGDGETQYF. The full variable domain, rest sourced from reference TRBV7-3 and TRBJ2-5, is GAGVSQTPSNKVTEKGKYVELRCDPISGHTALYWYRQSLGQGPEFLIYFQGTGAADDSGLPNDRFFAVRPEGSVSTLKIQRTERGDSAVYLCASSQQGDGETQYFGPGTRLLVL.

This chain uses TRBV4-2 with TRBJ1-2, with a weak D call TRBD1 (6 bases). This CDR3 is built from 18 residues. Germline CDR1 reads LGHNA; CDR2 reads YNFKEQ. Trimming shortened V by 0 bases and J by 3 bases, and 20 bases separated the two germline ends. The CDR3 is CASSQDGATGSEDYGYTF. CDR3 sequence (DNA): TGTGCCAGCAGCCAAGATGGCGCTACAGGGAGCGAGGACTATGGCTACACCTTC.

The chain combines TRBV29-1 with TRBJ1-6; D gene ambiguous. V was trimmed by 2 bases and J by 0 bases, leaving 11 bases between them. Per germline, CDR1 SQVTM and CDR2 ANQGSEA. CDR3 length: 16 residues. The DNA for the CDR3 is TGCAGCGTTGAAACAACGTTTAGCTCCTATAATTCACCCCTCCACTTT. Encoded protein: CSVETTFSSYNSPLHF.

This chain joins TRBV7-6 and TRBJ2-5; D is ambiguous. Trimming cost V 2 bases and J 5 bases, with 12 bases left between them. This CDR3 is 14 amino acids long. Germline lookup yields CDR1 SGHVS and CDR2 FNYEAQ. The CDR3 loop reads CASSLSALRETQYF. The CDR3 DNA reads as TGTGCCAGCAGCTTATCGGCTCTCCGGGAGACCCAGTACTTC.

This chain connects TRBV5-1 to TRBJ2-3; 7 bases are shared with TRBD2. The length of the CDR3 is 15 residues. After removal of 5 bases from V and 0 bases from J, the junction contained 6 bases not matched to a gene. The germline CDR1 and CDR2 sequences are SGHRS and YFSETQ. This chain's CDR3 is CASSFGGGSTDTQYF. CDR3 DNA: TGCGCCAGCAGTTTCGGGGGAGGGAGCACAGATACGCAGTATTTT.

The rearrangement joins TRBV5-4 to TRBJ2-1; 10 bases map to TRBD2. The CDR3 covers 16 residues. Germline CDR1 SGHNT, CDR2 YYREEE (reference sequence). Trimming removed 0 bases from V and 2 bases from J; junction bases left unmatched: 2. The CDR3 protein is CASSLASGSPYNEQFF. The DNA of the CDR3 is TGTGCCAGCAGCTTGGCTAGCGGGAGTCCCTACAATGAGCAGTTCTTC.

As regards this clone: Sequence at one end of the junction differs from germline and may be a read error. V is TRBV7-7 and J is TRBJ2-5, with D possibly TRBD1 on 6 matching bases. The CDR3 covers 13 residues. The V gene's germline CDR1 is SSHAT and CDR2 FNYEAQ (reference sequence). CDR3 nucleotides: TGTGCTAGCAGTCAGAGCAGGGGAGAGACCCAGTACTTC. Translation: CASSQSRGETQYF. Filled out from reference TRBV7-7 and TRBJ2-5, the complete variable domain reads GAGVSQSPRYKVTKRGQDVTLRCDPISSHATLYWYQQALGQGPEFLTYFNYEAQPDKSGLPSDRFSAERPEGSISTLTIQRTEQRDSAMYRCASSQSRGETQYFGPGTRLLVL.

The chain couples TRBV29-1 to TRBJ2-1, with D unclear. V was trimmed by 2 bases and J by 0 bases, leaving 11 bases between them. The CDR3 has 15 amino acids. Germline lookup yields CDR1 SQVTM and CDR2 ANQGSEA. CDR3 in amino acids: CSVERGSSSYNEQFF. The CDR3 DNA sequence: TGCAGCGTTGAACGCGGTTCCAGCTCCTACAATGAGCAGTTCTTC.

The chain couples TRBV9 to TRBJ2-2; 12 bases are shared with TRBD2. CDR1 is SGDLS and CDR2 is YYNGEE in the germline V gene. The ends lost 0 bases at V and 6 bases at J; junction bases unmatched: 12. CDR3 size: 19 residues. CDR3 nucleotide sequence: TGTGCCAGCAGCGTAGGATTACCGACTAGCGGGAGTAAGGCCGGGGAGCTGTTTTTT. It codes for CASSVGLPTSGSKAGELFF.

Written as DNA, the CDR3 is TGTGCCAGCCGTGAGGGCGGAAACACCATATATTTT. It specifies CASREGGNTIYF. The chain couples TRBV28 to TRBJ1-3; D not resolved. Germline CDR1 is MDHEN and CDR2 is SYDVKM. The CDR3 loop spans 12 amino acids. Trimming took 8 bases from V and 4 from J, leaving 9 bases between them.

This clone occurred once. V gene TRBV3-1 (or the pseudogene TRBV3-2) combines with J gene TRBJ2-2, with a possible D match to TRBD2 (6 bases). Germline CDR1 and CDR2: LGHDT and YNNKEL (reference sequence). The CDR3 loop spans 15 amino acids. The ends were cut back, 4 bases at V and 6 bases at J, with 15 bases in the middle. The CDR3: CASSRWTGSPGELFF. The CDR3, as DNA: TGTGCCAGCAGCCGATGGACCGGGAGTCCCGGGGAGCTGTTTTTT.

V is TRBV28 and J is TRBJ1-5; 7 nucleotides line up with TRBD1. The CDR3 consists of 14 residues. J lost 1 base, V lost 6 bases, and 3 bases had no gene match. Germline V gene lookup returns CDR1 MDHEN and CDR2 SYDVKM. CDR3 nucleotides: TGTGCCAGCAGCCAGGGGGGAAGCAATCAGCCCCAGCATTTT. Its protein product is CASSQGGSNQPQHF.

This rearrangement joins TRBV7-3 to TRBJ1-2; TRBD1 agrees at 9 bases. Germline V gives CDR1 SGHTA, CDR2 FQGTGA. This CDR3 contains 13 residues. V shed 5 bases, J shed 5 bases, and the junction held 3 bases outside the gene matches. The DNA for the CDR3 is TGTGCCAGCAGCCCGGGACAGGGATATGGCTACACCTTC. Translated: CASSPGQGYGYTF.

The chain employs TRBV11-3 and TRBJ2-2; D is uncertain. V was clipped by 5 bases and J by 7 bases, with 8 bases between them. Germline CDR1 and CDR2: SGHNT and YENEEA. CDR3 length equals 12 residues. CDR3 protein: CASSPHSGELFF. For the CDR3, the DNA is TGTGCCAGCAGCCCCCATAGCGGGGAGCTGTTTTTT.

The chain recombines TRBV30 with TRBJ2-5; 15 nucleotides align to TRBD2. From germline, CDR1 is GTSNPN and CDR2 SVGIG (reference sequence). The V segment lost 2 bases and the J segment 5 bases; nucleotides outside the gene matches: 9. The CDR3 loop spans 17 amino acids. The CDR3 here is CAWSPRTSGRAEETQYF. CDR3 nucleotide sequence: TGTGCCTGGAGTCCCCGGACTAGCGGGAGGGCCGAGGAGACCCAGTACTTC.